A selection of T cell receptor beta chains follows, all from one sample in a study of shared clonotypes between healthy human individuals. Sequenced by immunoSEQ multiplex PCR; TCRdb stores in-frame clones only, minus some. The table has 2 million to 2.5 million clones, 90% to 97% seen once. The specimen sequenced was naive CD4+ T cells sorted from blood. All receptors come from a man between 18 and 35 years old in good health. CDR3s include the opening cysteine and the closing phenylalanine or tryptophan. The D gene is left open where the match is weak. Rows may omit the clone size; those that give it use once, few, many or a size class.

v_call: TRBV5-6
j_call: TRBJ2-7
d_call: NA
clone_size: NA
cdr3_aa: CASSLRGSYEQYF
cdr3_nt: TGTGCCAGCAGCTTGCGGGGTTCCTACGAGCAGTACTTC

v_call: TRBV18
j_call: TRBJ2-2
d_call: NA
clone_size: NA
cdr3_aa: CASSPFDLGTNTGELFF
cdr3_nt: TGTGCCAGCTCACCGTTCGATCTAGGAACGAACACCGGGGAGCTGTTTTTT

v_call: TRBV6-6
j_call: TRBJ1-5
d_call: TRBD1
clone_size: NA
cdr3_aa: CASSYRTGFNNQPQHF
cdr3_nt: TGTGCCAGCAGTTACAGGACAGGGTTTAACAATCAGCCCCAGCATTTT

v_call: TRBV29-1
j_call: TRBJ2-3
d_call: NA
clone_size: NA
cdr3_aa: CSAPAGVTSTDTQYF
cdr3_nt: TGCAGCGCTCCGGCTGGCGTAACTAGCACAGATACGCAGTATTTT

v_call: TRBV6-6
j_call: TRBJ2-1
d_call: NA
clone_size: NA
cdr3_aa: CASSKGEGIRNEQFF
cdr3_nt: TGTGCCAGCAGTAAGGGAGAGGGGATAAGAAATGAGCAGTTCTTC

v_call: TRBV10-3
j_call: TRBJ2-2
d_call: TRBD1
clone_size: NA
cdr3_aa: CAISTGVGTGELFF
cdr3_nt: TGTGCCATCAGCACAGGGGTTGGCACCGGGGAGCTGTTTTTT

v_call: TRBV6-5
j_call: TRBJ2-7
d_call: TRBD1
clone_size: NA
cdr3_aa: CASSTDRVREQYF
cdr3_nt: TGTGCCAGCAGCACGGACAGGGTACGCGAGCAGTACTTC

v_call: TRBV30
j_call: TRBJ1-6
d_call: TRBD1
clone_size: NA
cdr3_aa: CAWSPGTESSPLHF
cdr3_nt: TGTGCCTGGAGTCCCGGGACAGAGAGTTCACCCCTCCACTTT

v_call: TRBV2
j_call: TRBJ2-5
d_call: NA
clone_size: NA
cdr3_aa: CASSLETLPLETQYF
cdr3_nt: TGTGCCAGCAGTCTCGAGACTTTACCTTTAGAGACCCAGTACTTC

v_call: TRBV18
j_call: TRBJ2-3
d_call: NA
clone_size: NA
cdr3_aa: CASSPFIGTSHADTQYF
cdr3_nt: TGTGCCAGCTCACCATTCATCGGGACATCTCATGCAGATACGCAGTATTTT

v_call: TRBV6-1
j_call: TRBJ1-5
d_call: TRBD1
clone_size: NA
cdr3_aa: CASSVTGTANQPQHF
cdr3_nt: TGTGCCAGCAGTGTCACCGGGACAGCTAATCAGCCCCAGCATTTT

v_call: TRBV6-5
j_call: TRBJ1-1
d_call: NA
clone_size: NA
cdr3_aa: CASRLSGHLTEAFF
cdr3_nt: TGTGCCAGCAGACTTTCAGGACACCTGACTGAAGCTTTCTTT

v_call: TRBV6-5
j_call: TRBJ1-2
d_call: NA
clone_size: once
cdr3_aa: CASSLDSNYGYTF
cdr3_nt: TGTGCCAGCAGCCTGGACAGTAACTATGGCTACACCTTC

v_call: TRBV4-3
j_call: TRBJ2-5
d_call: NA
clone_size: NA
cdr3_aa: CASSQIEGSQETQYF
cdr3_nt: TGCGCCAGCAGCCAGATTGAGGGTTCCCAAGAGACCCAGTACTTC

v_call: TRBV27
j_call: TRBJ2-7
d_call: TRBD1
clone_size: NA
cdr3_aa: CASSLTGTAYEQYF
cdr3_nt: TGTGCCAGCAGTTTAACCGGGACAGCCTACGAGCAGTACTTC

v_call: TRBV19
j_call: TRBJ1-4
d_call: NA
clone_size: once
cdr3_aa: CASRGMATNEKLFF
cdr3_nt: TGTGCCAGTAGGGGGATGGCAACTAATGAAAAACTGTTTTTT

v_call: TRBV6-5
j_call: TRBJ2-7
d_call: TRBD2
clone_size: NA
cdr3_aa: CASSYSRTSGTSEQYF
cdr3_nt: TGTGCCAGCAGTTACTCTCGGACTAGCGGGACGAGCGAGCAGTACTTC

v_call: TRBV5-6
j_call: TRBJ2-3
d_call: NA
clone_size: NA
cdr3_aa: CASSLWGPDTQYF
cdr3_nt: TGTGCCAGCAGCTTATGGGGACCGGATACGCAGTATTTT

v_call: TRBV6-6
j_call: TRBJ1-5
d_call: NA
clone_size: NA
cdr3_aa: CASSLGIGVDNQPQHF
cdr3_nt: TGTGCCAGCAGTTTGGGGATAGGAGTTGACAATCAGCCCCAGCATTTT

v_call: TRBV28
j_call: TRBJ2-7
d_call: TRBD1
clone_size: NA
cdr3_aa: CASSLSWTGSSYEQYF
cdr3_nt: TGTGCCAGCAGTTTATCTTGGACAGGCTCTTCCTACGAGCAGTACTTC

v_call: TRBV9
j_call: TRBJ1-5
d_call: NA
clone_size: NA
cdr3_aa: CASSVDGLPNQPQHF
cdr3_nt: TGTGCCAGCAGCGTAGACGGTCTTCCCAATCAGCCCCAGCATTTT

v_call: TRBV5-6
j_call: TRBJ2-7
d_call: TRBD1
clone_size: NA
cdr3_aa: CASSPGTGGYEQYF
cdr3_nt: TGTGCCAGCAGCCCTGGGACAGGGGGCTACGAGCAGTACTTC

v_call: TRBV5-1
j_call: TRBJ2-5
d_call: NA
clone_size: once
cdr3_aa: CASSVTGTPNGETQYF
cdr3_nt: TGCGCCAGCAGCGTAACCGGGACTCCGAATGGGGAGACCCAGTACTTC

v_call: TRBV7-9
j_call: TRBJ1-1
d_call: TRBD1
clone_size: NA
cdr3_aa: CASSPPGTGGTEAFF
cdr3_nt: TGTGCCAGCAGCCCTCCCGGGACAGGGGGCACTGAAGCTTTCTTT

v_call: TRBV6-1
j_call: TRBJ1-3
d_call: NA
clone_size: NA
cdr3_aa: CASSPRTASGNTIYF
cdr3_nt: TGTGCCAGCAGTCCGCGGACAGCCTCTGGAAACACCATATATTTT

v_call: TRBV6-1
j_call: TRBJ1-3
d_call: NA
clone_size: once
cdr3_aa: CASTPPGLLGNTIYF
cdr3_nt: TGTGCCAGCACTCCCCCGGGTTTGCTTGGAAACACCATATATTTT

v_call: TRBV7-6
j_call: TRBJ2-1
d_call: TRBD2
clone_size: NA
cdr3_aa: CASSLGLASEQFF
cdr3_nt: TGTGCCAGCAGCTTGGGACTAGCGAGTGAGCAGTTCTTC

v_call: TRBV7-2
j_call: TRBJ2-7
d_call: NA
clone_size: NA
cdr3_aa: CASSPSWVGVGEQYF
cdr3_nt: TGTGCCAGCAGCCCGAGTTGGGTGGGGGTAGGCGAGCAGTACTTC

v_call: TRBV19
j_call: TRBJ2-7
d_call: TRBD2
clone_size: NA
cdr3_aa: CASSPIGGLAIPYEQYF
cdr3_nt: TGTGCCAGTAGCCCGATCGGCGGACTAGCTATTCCCTACGAGCAGTACTTC

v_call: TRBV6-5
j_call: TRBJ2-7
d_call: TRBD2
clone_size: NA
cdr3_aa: CASSYSDGGGLYEQYF
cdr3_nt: TGTGCCAGCAGTTACTCGGATGGCGGGGGGTTATACGAGCAGTACTTC

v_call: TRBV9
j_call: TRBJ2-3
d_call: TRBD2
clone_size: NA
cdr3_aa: CASSPRSGGIRTDTQYF
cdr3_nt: TGTGCCAGCAGCCCCCGGTCGGGGGGGATACGCACAGATACGCAGTATTTT

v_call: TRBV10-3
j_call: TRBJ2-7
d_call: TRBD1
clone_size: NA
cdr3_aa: CAISESRGGANEQYF
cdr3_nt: TGTGCCATCAGTGAGTCGAGAGGGGGCGCGAACGAGCAGTACTTC

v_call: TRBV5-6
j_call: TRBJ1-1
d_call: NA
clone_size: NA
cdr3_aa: CASSSNYRENTEAFF
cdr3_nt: TGTGCCAGCAGCTCGAACTACAGGGAGAACACTGAAGCTTTCTTT

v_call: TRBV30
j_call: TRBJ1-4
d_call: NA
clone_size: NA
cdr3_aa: CAWSVGQKLFF
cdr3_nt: TGTGCCTGGAGTGTAGGACAAAAACTGTTTTTT

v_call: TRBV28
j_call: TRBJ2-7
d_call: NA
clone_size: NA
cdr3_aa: CASSLWDSASSYEQYF
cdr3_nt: TGTGCCAGCAGTTTATGGGACAGCGCAAGCTCCTACGAGCAGTACTTC

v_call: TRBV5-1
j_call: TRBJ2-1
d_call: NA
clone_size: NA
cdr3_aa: CASSPGVPSNEQFF
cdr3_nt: TGCGCCAGCAGCCCGGGGGTACCCTCCAATGAGCAGTTCTTC

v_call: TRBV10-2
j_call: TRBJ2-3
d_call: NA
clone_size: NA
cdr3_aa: CASRSVDTQYF
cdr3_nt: TGCGCCAGCAGGTCGGTGGATACGCAGTATTTT

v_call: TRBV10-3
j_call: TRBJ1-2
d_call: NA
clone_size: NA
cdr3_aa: CAISESSNYGYTF
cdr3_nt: TGTGCCATCAGTGAGTCGAGTAACTATGGCTACACCTTC

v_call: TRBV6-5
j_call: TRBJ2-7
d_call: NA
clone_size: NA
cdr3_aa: CASSYNGGTKAYEQYF
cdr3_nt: TGTGCCAGCAGTTATAATGGTGGAACGAAAGCCTACGAGCAGTACTTC

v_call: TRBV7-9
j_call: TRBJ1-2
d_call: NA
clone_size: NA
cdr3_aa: CASSPPGPGDGYTF
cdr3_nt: TGTGCCAGCAGCCCCCCGGGCCCTGGGGACGGCTACACCTTC

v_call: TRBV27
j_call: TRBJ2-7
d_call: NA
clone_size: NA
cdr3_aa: CASSLGGVTSYEQYF
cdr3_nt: TGTGCCAGCAGTTTAGGCGGGGTTACCTCCTACGAGCAGTACTTC

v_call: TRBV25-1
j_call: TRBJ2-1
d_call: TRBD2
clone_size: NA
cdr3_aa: CASSKGLAVNEQFF
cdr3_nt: TGTGCCAGCAGTAAGGGACTAGCGGTCAATGAGCAGTTCTTC

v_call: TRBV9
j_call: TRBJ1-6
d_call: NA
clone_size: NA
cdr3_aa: CASSVDEGSPLHF
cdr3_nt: TGTGCCAGCAGCGTAGACGAGGGGTCACCCCTCCACTTT